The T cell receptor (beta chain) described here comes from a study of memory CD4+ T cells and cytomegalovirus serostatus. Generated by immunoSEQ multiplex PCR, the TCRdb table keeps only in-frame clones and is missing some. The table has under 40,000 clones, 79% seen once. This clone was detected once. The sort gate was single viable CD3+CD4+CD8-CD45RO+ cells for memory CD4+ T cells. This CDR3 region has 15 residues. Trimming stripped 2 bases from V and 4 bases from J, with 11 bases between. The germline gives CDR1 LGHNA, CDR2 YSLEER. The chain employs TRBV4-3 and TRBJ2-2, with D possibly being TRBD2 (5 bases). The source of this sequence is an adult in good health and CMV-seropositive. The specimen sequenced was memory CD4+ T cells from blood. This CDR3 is CASSQSSGGTGELFF. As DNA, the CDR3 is TGCGCCAGCAGCCAATCCAGCGGAGGCACCGGGGAGCTGTTTTTT.